This T cell receptor (beta chain) derives from a study of T cell responses to AZD1222 COVID-19 vaccine. Study observations and caveats: Compared with day 0, the breadth and depth of the Spike-specific TCR repertoire rose significantly after two doses of AZD1222. Nearly half of unique spike-specific TCRs reportedly avoided B.1.351 and B.1.1.7 mutated regions. CD4 TCRs covered the whole spike, strongest at regions 160-218 and 743-854. The study identified only a handful of AZD1222 recipients as seropositive at baseline.

TCRdb keeps only in-frame clones here, not all; method: immunoSEQ multiplex PCR. Among some 79,000 clones listed, around 80% were seen once. To note about this clone: Antigen: not known.

Germline lookup yields CDR1 SGHVS and CDR2 FNYEAQ. The V and J ends lost 2 bases and 0 bases respectively, with 9 bases between them. CDR3 length equals 15 residues. This specimen was peripheral blood, taken 28 days after the second AZD1222 dose. The genes are TRBV7-6 and TRBJ2-3; possible D gene TRBD1, 5 bases. This sequence originates from an adult who received the AZD1222 COVID-19 vaccine. This CDR3 is CASSLLGASTDTQYF. The CDR3, as DNA: TGTGCCAGCAGCTTACTTGGGGCCAGCACAGATACGCAGTATTTT.